This T cell receptor beta chain stems from a study of blood T cell repertoires in COVID-19 (dated by TCRdb to about 2020). At the level of the whole study: The collaborator samples originated in the United States, Italy and Spain and spanned the acute and convalescent phases of COVID-19. Where available, HLA class I and class II types were obtained from metadata supplied by the sample provider rather than from assay-based typing. A de-identified subject ID, COVID-19 status, age in years and sex were almost always included in the sample metadata. The prospective study material was composed of cDNA or gDNA derived from T cells, B-cell-depleted T cells, or PBMCs. Deeply sampled blood TCRbeta repertoires from subjects exposed to, actively infected with, or recovered from COVID-19 were included in the dataset. Samples were obtained from the ongoing ImmuneRACE study (first 160 participants) and from 1,000 to 1,500 subjects provided by 6 global collaborators. The repertoires were released in a freely available public database intended as a resource for research on the immune response to SARS-CoV-2. General findings and caveats noted by the study authors: How much clinical and demographic metadata was included differed by source and by participant, and the metadata was provided uncurated.

At one collaborating source in Seattle, patients were enrolled during active infection and were followed longitudinally through the course of disease. Collaborating institutions collected whole blood in K2EDTA tubes following their own protocols. For TCRbeta analysis, collaborators shipped samples in one of three forms: frozen whole blood, isolated PBMCs, or DNA extracted from either of those sample types. The immunoSEQ Assay, a bias-controlled multiplex PCR, was used to amplify TCRbeta CDR3 regions from genomic DNA. In the source study's methods: Within the assay, amplification of reference gene primers was used to estimate how many nucleated cells each sample contained. To quantify the absolute abundance of each unique TCRbeta CDR3 rearrangement, sequence reads were collapsed and filtered. For each sample, productive Simpson clonality was calculated by taking the square root of Simpson's diversity index across productive rearrangements. This immuneACCESS table, as held by TCRdb, lists in-frame sequences with V and J called but not all clones. Of the missing ones, under half trace to an unresolved V gene in checked studies; the others have no known cause. V, J and clone size were drawn from that table, and D and trimming were deduced from the DNA. The sample table contains over 70,000 clones; only one count was recorded for around 83% of them. Jointly, the top ten make up about 6.9% of the sample.

Remarks on this clone: What this receptor recognizes is not known. Base qualities were left out, and no much larger clone turns up one base away.

The germline V gene (reference sequence) gives CDR1 as SEHNR and CDR2 as FQNEAQ. Here V drops 5 bases and J drops 5 bases, and the junction holds 5 bases not matched to any gene. The CDR3 measures 15 amino acids from cysteine to phenylalanine. The CDR3 DNA has 45 bases and is translated from base 1. This TCR came from a man under 40 with COVID-19, enrolled during active disease. The sequenced material came from peripheral blood. In this chain, TRBV7-9 is recombined with TRBJ1-5, with TRBD1 identical over 11 junction bases. CDR3 sequence: CASSLGQGDHQPQHF. The sequenced DNA is TGTGCCAGCAGCCTGGGACAGGGGGATCATCAGCCCCAGCATTTT.